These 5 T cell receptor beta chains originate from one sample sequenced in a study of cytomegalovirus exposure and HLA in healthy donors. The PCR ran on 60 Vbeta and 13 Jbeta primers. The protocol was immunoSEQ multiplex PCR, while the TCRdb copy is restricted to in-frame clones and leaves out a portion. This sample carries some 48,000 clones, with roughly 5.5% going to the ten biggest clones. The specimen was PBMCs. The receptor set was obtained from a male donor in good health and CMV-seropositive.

The CDR3 sequence: CAWRGRIVSPLHF. The CDR3 region has the DNA TGTGCCTGGAGGGGGCGCATCGTTTCACCCCTCCACTTT. The chain couples TRBV30 to TRBJ1-6; possible D gene TRBD1, 5 bases. The germline V and J ends were trimmed by 3 bases and 9 bases, with 12 bases remaining between them. Germline V CDR1 and CDR2: GTSNPN, SVGIG (reference sequence). This CDR3 has 13 amino acids.

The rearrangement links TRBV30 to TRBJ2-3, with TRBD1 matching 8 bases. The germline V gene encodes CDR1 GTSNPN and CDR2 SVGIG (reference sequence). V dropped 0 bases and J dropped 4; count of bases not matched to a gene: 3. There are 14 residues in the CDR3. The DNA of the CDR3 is TGTGCCTGGAGTGTCCAGGGGGCGGCAGATACGCAGTATTTT. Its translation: CAWSVQGAADTQYF.

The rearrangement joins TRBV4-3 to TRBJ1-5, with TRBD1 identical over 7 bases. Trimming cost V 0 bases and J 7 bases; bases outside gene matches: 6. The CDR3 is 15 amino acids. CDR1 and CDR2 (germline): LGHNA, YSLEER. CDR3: CASSQDLTGAQPQHF. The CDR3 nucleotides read TGCGCCAGCAGCCAAGATTTAACAGGGGCACAGCCCCAGCATTTT.

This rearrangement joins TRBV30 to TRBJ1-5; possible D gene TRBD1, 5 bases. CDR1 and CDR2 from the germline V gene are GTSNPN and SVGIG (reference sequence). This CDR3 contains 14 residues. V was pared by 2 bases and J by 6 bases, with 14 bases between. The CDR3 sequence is CAWSIAGGGQPQHF. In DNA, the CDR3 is TGTGCCTGGAGTATTGCGGGGGGTGGTCAGCCCCAGCATTTT.

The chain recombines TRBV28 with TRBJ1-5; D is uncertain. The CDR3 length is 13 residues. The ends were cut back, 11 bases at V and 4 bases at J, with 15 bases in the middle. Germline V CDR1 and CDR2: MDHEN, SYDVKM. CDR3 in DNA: TGTGCCTCATCCGCGGATGGAAATCAGCCCCAGCATTTT. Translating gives CASSADGNQPQHF.